Listed here are 31 T cell receptor beta chains from one sample, sequenced in a study of beta chain features in type 1 diabetes (dated by TCRdb to 2016 to 2019). Library preparation was by the immunoSEQ multiplex PCR assay. All of the isolated RNA was reverse transcribed with the High Capacity cDNA Reverse Transcription Kit, so expressed TCRB transcripts were sequenced. TCRdb holds this immuneACCESS table with in-frame rearrangements only. Some clones are missing; in checked studies, unresolved V genes explain under half, and the rest has no known cause. The table for this sample lists around 280,000 clones; 8% of them were counted only once. About 0.93% of the sample is held by the ten biggest clonotypes. The source material was central memory CD4+ T cells from blood. Receptors were obtained from a woman between 18 and 29 years old in good health.

A few counts support this clone. This chain uses TRBV5-8 with TRBJ2-4; possibly TRBD1 for D (6 bases). In germline, CDR1 is SGHTS, CDR2 YDEGEE. The CDR3 length is 14 residues. V lost 3 bases and J lost 7, with 14 bases in between. CDR3 sequence (DNA): TGTGCCAGCAGCTACCTAACTCAGGGGAACATTCAGTACTTC. It encodes CASSYLTQGNIQYF.

This clone occurred a few times. The rearrangement uses TRBV29-1 and TRBJ1-3; tentatively, D is TRBD1 (6 bases). Germline V gives CDR1 SQVTM, CDR2 ANQGSEA. V gave up 6 bases and J gave up 3 bases, with 21 bases separating them. The CDR3 spans 16 residues. The CDR3 loop is CSVARTGRKGGNTIYF. CDR3 DNA: TGCAGCGTCGCCCGAACAGGGAGGAAAGGTGGAAACACCATATATTTT.

This clone was observed many times. The gene calls are TRBV2 and TRBJ2-3, with TRBD2 matching 9 bases. CDR1 and CDR2 (germline): SNHLY, FYNNEI. After removal of 6 bases from V and 7 bases from J, the junction contained 11 bases not matched to a gene. This CDR3 spans 15 amino acids. CDR3 loop: CASSAGLAPPHTQYF. As DNA, the CDR3 is TGTGCCAGCAGCGCGGGACTAGCTCCCCCGCATACGCAGTATTTT.

This clone was detected ten times or more. V is TRBV27 and J is TRBJ2-1; possible D gene TRBD2, 5 bases. The V end lost 4 bases, the J end lost 5 bases, and 15 bases lay between the germline ends. CDR3 size: 15 residues. Germline V gives CDR1 MNHEY, CDR2 SMNVEV (reference sequence). The CDR3 nucleotides read TGTGCCAGCAGTTCCCGAGGGAAGGCTAACAATGAGCAGTTCTTC. Its translation: CASSSRGKANNEQFF.

This clone was recorded many times. The chain couples TRBV2 to TRBJ2-3; 8 bases are shared with TRBD1. CDR3 length equals 13 residues. With V trimmed by 5 bases and J by 10 bases, 8 bases remained unmatched. Per germline, CDR1 SNHLY and CDR2 FYNNEI. This CDR3 reads CASSSPAQGAQYF. CDR3 DNA sequence: TGTGCCAGCAGTAGCCCCGCACAGGGGGCGCAGTATTTT. Based on the CDR3 plus reference TRBV2 and TRBJ2-3, the full variable domain is EPEVTQTPSHQVTQMGQEVILRCVPISNHLYFYWYRQILGQKVEFLVSFYNNEISEKSEIFDDQFSVERPDGSNFTLKIRSTKLEDSAMYFCASSSPAQGAQYFGPGTRLTVL.

This clone was found a few times. V gene TRBV7-9 combines with J gene TRBJ2-7; 9 nucleotides align to TRBD1. The CDR3 totals 15 residues. CDR1 is SEHNR and CDR2 is FQNEAQ in the germline V gene (reference sequence). The V and J ends lost 2 bases and 7 bases, in that order; junction bases with no gene match: 9. The CDR3 here is CASSLTGTGRGEQYF. In DNA form, the CDR3 reads TGTGCCAGCAGCTTAACCGGGACAGGGAGAGGGGAGCAGTACTTC.

The J gene is TRBJ1-2, the V gene TRBV9; D perhaps matches TRBD1 (5 bases). Germline V CDR1 and CDR2: SGDLS, YYNGEE. V was shortened by 1 base and J by 11 bases, with 18 bases between the two germline ends. The CDR3 consists of 14 residues. The CDR3 here is CASSVRPSDNTYTF. The CDR3 DNA is TGTGCCAGCAGCGTAAGGCCGTCGGACAACACATACACCTTC. Combining the CDR3 with reference TRBV9 and TRBJ1-2 gives the whole variable domain DSGVTQTPKHLITATGQRVTLRCSPRSGDLSVYWYQQSLDQGLQFLIQYYNGEERAKGNILERFSAQQFPDLHSELNLSSLELGDSALYFCASSVRPSDNTYTFGSGTRLTVV.

The V call is TRBV7-6, the J call TRBJ2-2; TRBD1 agrees at 7 bases. The germline V gene has CDR1 SGHVS and CDR2 FNYEAQ. CDR3 length: 14 amino acids. The J segment lost 6 bases and the V segment lost 3 bases, leaving 4 bases of the junction unmatched. Here the CDR3 DNA reads TGTGCCAGCAGCTTGACAGGGTGGGCCGGGGAGCTGTTTTTT. It translates to CASSLTGWAGELFF.

This clone was seen a handful of times. The rearrangement joins TRBV7-8 to TRBJ2-7, with 7 bases that match TRBD1. Germline values: CDR1 SGHVS, CDR2 FQNEAQ. The CDR3 loop spans 15 amino acids. J gave up 0 bases and V 4 bases, and 6 bases lay outside the gene matches. The CDR3 nucleotides read TGTGCCAGCAGCTCCCAGACAGGGAACTCCTACGAGCAGTACGTC. Encoded protein: CASSSQTGNSYEQYV.

The chain recombines TRBV4-2 with TRBJ2-5; 10 positions match TRBD1. This CDR3 contains 15 residues. Trimming took 4 bases from V and 5 from J; bases not matched to a gene: 7. CDR1 and CDR2 (germline): LGHNA, YNFKEQ. This CDR3 is CASSLETGQGETQYF. DNA of the CDR3: TGTGCCAGCAGCCTTGAAACGGGACAGGGGGAGACCCAGTACTTC.

There are many counts of this clone. The rearrangement joins TRBV5-1 to TRBJ2-1, with TRBD2 identical over 14 bases. The CDR3 runs to 19 residues. The germline V gene encodes CDR1 SGHRS and CDR2 YFSETQ. The J segment lost 1 base and the V segment lost 4 bases, leaving 10 bases of the junction unmatched. In DNA form, the CDR3 reads TGCGCCAGCAGCCACCGGGGACTAGCGGGAGAAGTTTCCTACAATGAGCAGTTCTTC. Its protein product is CASSHRGLAGEVSYNEQFF.

CDR3: CASSPQNNEQFF. CDR3 nucleotide sequence: TGTGCCAGCAGCCCACAGAACAATGAGCAGTTCTTC. The chain combines TRBV7-2 with TRBJ2-1, with D uncertain. The V end was cut by 5 bases, the J end by 5 bases, with 7 bases between. The CDR3 length is 12 residues. The V gene's germline CDR1 is SGHTA and CDR2 FQGNSA.

This clone has a handful of counts. V is TRBV7-2 and J is TRBJ1-5; D unclear. The CDR3 is 13 residues long. With 4 bases removed from V and 3 bases from J, the gap between germline ends came to 7 bases. Germline-derived CDR1 and CDR2 are SGHTA and FQGNSA. In DNA form, the CDR3 reads TGTGCCAGCAGCTCAACATACAATCAGCCCCAGCATTTT. Its protein product is CASSSTYNQPQHF. The whole variable domain, remainder taken from reference TRBV7-2 and TRBJ1-5, is GAGVSQSPSNKVTEKGKDVELRCDPISGHTALYWYRQSLGQGLEFLIYFQGNSAPDKSGLPSDRFSAERTGGSVSTLTIQRTQQEDSAVYLCASSSTYNQPQHFGDGTRLSIL.

The chain couples TRBV6-5 to TRBJ1-1, with D unresolved. V was pared by 0 bases and J by 6 bases, with 11 bases between. The CDR3 is 14 residues long. CDR1 is MNHEY and CDR2 is SVGAGI in the germline V gene. CDR3 sequence reads: CASSYSDVLPEAFF. For the CDR3, the DNA is TGTGCCAGCAGTTACTCGGACGTGTTACCTGAAGCTTTCTTT.

This clone was detected many times. The CDR3 spells CASSPQGRLNSNEQFF. CDR3 coding DNA: TGTGCCAGCAGCCCACAAGGGAGGCTAAACAGCAATGAGCAGTTCTTC. The rearrangement links TRBV7-3 to TRBJ2-1; D is perhaps TRBD2 (6 bases). This CDR3 is 16 amino acids long. The germline gives CDR1 SGHTA, CDR2 FQGTGA. V was trimmed by 5 bases and J by 6 bases, leaving 20 bases between them.

This clone was counted only a few times. The rearrangement uses TRBV2 and TRBJ1-6, with D uncertain. The germline V gene has CDR1 SNHLY and CDR2 FYNNEI. CDR3 length equals 16 residues. V lost 4 bases and J 0 bases, leaving 10 bases between the germline ends. The CDR3 here is CASSAGGSSYNSPLHF. CDR3 nucleotide sequence: TGTGCCAGCAGTGCCGGCGGGAGCTCCTATAATTCACCCCTCCACTTT.

In this sample, this clone turned up a few times. The gene calls are TRBV4-1 and TRBJ1-2; 10 nucleotides match TRBD1. Germline V CDR1 and CDR2: MGHRA, YSYEKL. Germline trimming cut 0 bases from V and 8 bases from J; bases unmatched to any gene: 6. The CDR3 spans 15 residues. CDR3 coding DNA: TGCGCCAGCAGCCAAGACCGACAGGGGGCTTGGGGCTACACCTTC. Residues: CASSQDRQGAWGYTF.

The chain is built from TRBV4-3 and TRBJ1-2; TRBD1 aligns across 7 bases. After removal of 1 base from V and 3 bases from J, the junction contained 5 bases not matched to a gene. This CDR3 contains 15 residues. Germline V gene lookup returns CDR1 LGHNA and CDR2 YSLEER. The CDR3 bases are TGCGCCAGCAGCCAAGCCAGGGGGTTTCACTATGGCTACACCTTC. It is translated as CASSQARGFHYGYTF.

This clone appeared many times. The chain recombines TRBV4-3 with TRBJ2-7; D ambiguous. Germline V gives CDR1 LGHNA, CDR2 YSLEER. The CDR3 extends over 14 amino acids. V lost 0 bases and J lost 3, with 9 bases in between. The CDR3 DNA follows: TGCGCCAGCAGCCAAGATATGGTGGTCTACGAGCAGTACTTC. Amino acid sequence: CASSQDMVVYEQYF.

This clone has a handful of counts. The chain joins TRBV30 to TRBJ1-3; D not resolved. This CDR3 comprises 14 residues. Germline V lookup: CDR1 GTSNPN, CDR2 SVGIG (reference sequence). The V gene lost 1 base and the J gene lost 0 bases, with 7 bases spanning the gap. The CDR3 is CAWSDGFSGNTIYF. CDR3 DNA sequence: TGTGCCTGGAGTGACGGTTTCTCTGGAAACACCATATATTTT.

This clone was counted between two and nine times. The V gene is TRBV7-2, the J gene TRBJ2-7, with 8 bases identical to TRBD2. This CDR3 spans 15 amino acids. The trim removed 5 bases at V and 3 bases at J, leaving 9 bases unmatched. Germline loops: CDR1 SGHTA, CDR2 FQGNSA. The CDR3 DNA sequence: TGTGCCAGCAGCCCAAGGACTAGCAGTGACTACGAGCAGTACTTC. Translating it yields CASSPRTSSDYEQYF.

The rearrangement joins TRBV5-6 to TRBJ2-3; no clear D. The V gene lost 4 bases and the J gene lost 4 bases, with 7 bases spanning the gap. CDR3 size: 12 residues. The germline CDR1 and CDR2 sequences are SGHDT and YYEEEE. CDR3 sequence: CASSRPADTQYF. CDR3 DNA sequence: TGTGCCAGCAGCCGGCCGGCAGATACGCAGTATTTT.

Regarding this clone: Mismatch with germline at one junction end may stem from a read error. This chain connects TRBV29-1 to TRBJ1-1; the match to TRBD1 covers 7 bases. In germline, CDR1 is SQVTM, CDR2 ANQGSEA. The CDR3 contains 13 residues. The CDR3: CSVEGWVQGRAFF. The CDR3 nucleotides read TGCAGCGTCGAAGGGTGGGTACAGGGGAGGGCTTTCTTT.

This clone was seen a handful of times. The chain has TRBV4-3 and TRBJ2-2; D is unresolved. Trimming stripped 4 bases from V and 0 bases from J, with 9 bases between. The CDR3 extends over 15 amino acids. From germline, CDR1 is LGHNA and CDR2 YSLEER. The CDR3, as DNA: TGCGCCAGCAGCCGGGTTCACTCGAACACCGGGGAGCTGTTTTTT. Protein product: CASSRVHSNTGELFF.

This chain links TRBV5-1 with TRBJ1-1; 9 bases agree with TRBD1. This CDR3 has 14 amino acids. The germline CDR1 and CDR2 sequences are SGHRS and YFSETQ. The J segment lost 4 bases and the V segment lost 6 bases, leaving 7 bases of the junction unmatched. Written as DNA, the CDR3 is TGCGCCAGCATATCCACAGGGGGCGCCACTGAAGCTTTCTTT. Translating gives CASISTGGATEAFF.

The CDR3 DNA reads TGTGCCAGCAGTCAGAGCGGGAGACGGTCCTACGAGCAGTACTTC. This translates into CASSQSGRRSYEQYF. The genes are TRBV27 and TRBJ2-7, with 8 bases fitting TRBD2. V lost 5 bases and J lost 1; bases outside the gene matches: 7. Germline assignment: CDR1 MNHEY and CDR2 SMNVEV (reference sequence). CDR3 length equals 15 residues.

This clone came up many times. The rearrangement links TRBV4-3 to TRBJ1-2; 11 positions match TRBD1. Losses at the gene ends were 2 bases for V and 4 bases for J; bases not matched to a gene: 3. The CDR3 spans 15 residues. Germline-derived CDR1 and CDR2 are LGHNA and YSLEER. CDR3: CASSQLGQGVYGYTF. The CDR3 coding sequence is TGCGCCAGCAGCCAACTGGGACAGGGGGTCTATGGCTACACCTTC.

The chain employs TRBV27 and TRBJ1-4; maybe TRBD1 (5 bases). The CDR3 runs 14 residues. Trimming removed 5 bases at V and 9 bases at J, with 16 bases between. Germline CDR1 and CDR2: MNHEY and SMNVEV (reference sequence). The CDR3 reads CASSAQGSGQKLFF. The CDR3 region has the DNA TGTGCCAGCAGTGCCCAGGGTTCCGGGCAAAAACTGTTTTTT.

Only a few counts were recorded for this clone. The chain joins TRBV7-3 to TRBJ2-1; the D gene is possibly TRBD2 (6 bases). Between the trimmed V and J ends, which lost 5 bases and 5 bases, there was a span of 13 bases. This CDR3 has 14 residues. Germline loops: CDR1 SGHTA, CDR2 FQGTGA. CDR3 DNA sequence: TGTGCCAGCAGCCCGGCGGGAAGGGACAATGAGCAGTTCTTC. It is translated as CASSPAGRDNEQFF.

The V call is TRBV27, the J call TRBJ1-1; TRBD1 might be the D (5 bases). Trimming removed 3 bases at V and 0 bases at J, with 23 bases between. The CDR3 consists of 19 residues. Per germline, CDR1 MNHEY and CDR2 SMNVEV (reference sequence). The CDR3 loop reads CASSFIAADTRRVNTEAFF. DNA for the CDR3: TGTGCCAGCAGTTTTATTGCCGCGGACACTCGAAGGGTGAACACTGAAGCTTTCTTT.

This clone was observed a few times. The chain employs TRBV4-2 and TRBJ2-3; D possibly corresponds to TRBD2 (5 bases). The CDR3 consists of 16 residues. CDR1 and CDR2 from the germline V gene are LGHNA and YNFKEQ. Between the trimmed V and J ends, which lost 4 bases and 2 bases, there was a span of 16 bases. This CDR3 reads CASSRTGEGTTDTQYF. The CDR3 DNA follows: TGTGCCAGCAGCCGAACCGGAGAGGGTACCACAGATACGCAGTATTTT.